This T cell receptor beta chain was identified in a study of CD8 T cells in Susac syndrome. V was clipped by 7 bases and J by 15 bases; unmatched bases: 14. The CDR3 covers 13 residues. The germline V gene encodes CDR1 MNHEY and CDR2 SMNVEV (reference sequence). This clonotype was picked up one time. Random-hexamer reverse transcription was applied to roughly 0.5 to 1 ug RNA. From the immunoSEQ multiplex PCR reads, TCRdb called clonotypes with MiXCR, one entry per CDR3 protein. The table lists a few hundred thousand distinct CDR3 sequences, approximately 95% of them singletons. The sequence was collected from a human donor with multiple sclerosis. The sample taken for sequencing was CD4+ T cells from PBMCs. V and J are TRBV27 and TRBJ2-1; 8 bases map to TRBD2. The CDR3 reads CASNFGGGPPLFF. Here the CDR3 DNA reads TGTGCCAGCAATTTCGGCGGGGGGCCCCCTCTGTTCTTC.